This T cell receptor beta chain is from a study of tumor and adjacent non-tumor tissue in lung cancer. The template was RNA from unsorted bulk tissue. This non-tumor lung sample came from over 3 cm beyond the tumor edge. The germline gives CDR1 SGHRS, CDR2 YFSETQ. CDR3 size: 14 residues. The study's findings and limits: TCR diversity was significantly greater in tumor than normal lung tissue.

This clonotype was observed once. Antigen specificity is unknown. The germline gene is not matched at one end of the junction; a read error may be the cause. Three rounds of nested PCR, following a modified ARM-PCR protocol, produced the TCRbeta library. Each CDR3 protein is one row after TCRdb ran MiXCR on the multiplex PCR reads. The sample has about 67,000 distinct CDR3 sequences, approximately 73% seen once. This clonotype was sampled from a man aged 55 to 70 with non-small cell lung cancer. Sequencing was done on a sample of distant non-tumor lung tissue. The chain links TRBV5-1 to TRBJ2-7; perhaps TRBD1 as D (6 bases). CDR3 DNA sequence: TGCGCCATCGCTTGGACAGACCAATCCTACCAGCAGTACTTC. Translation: CAIAWTDQSYQQYF.